Presented here are 28 T cell receptor beta chains from one specimen sequenced in a study of blood T cell repertoires in COVID-19. Data came from immunoSEQ multiplex PCR; TCRdb stores just in-frame clones and leaves some out. This sample has about 88,000 clones, with around 90% found just once. The specimen was peripheral blood. These receptors all come from a male donor with acute or convalescent COVID-19.

This chain joins TRBV3-1 (or the pseudogene TRBV3-2) and TRBJ2-3, with a tentative D call TRBD2 (6 bases). CDR3 size: 15 residues. V was trimmed by 5 bases and J by 1 base, leaving 13 bases between them. CDR1 is LGHDT, CDR2 YNNKEL, per germline (reference sequence). This CDR3 reads CASSAGLPGTDTQYF. In DNA form, the CDR3 reads TGTGCCAGCAGCGCGGGACTCCCGGGCACAGATACGCAGTATTTT.

This clone occurred once. This rearrangement joins TRBV7-9 to TRBJ2-5; the match to TRBD2 covers 7 bases. V dropped 1 base and J dropped 2; count of bases not matched to a gene: 7. Germline loops: CDR1 SEHNR, CDR2 FQNEAQ (reference sequence). This CDR3 has 16 amino acids. The CDR3 DNA reads as TGTGCCAGCAGCTTAGGATTAATGGGGGGGCAAGAGACCCAGTACTTC. It codes for CASSLGLMGGQETQYF. Full variable domain (outside the CDR3, taken from reference TRBV7-9 and TRBJ2-5): DTGVSQNPRHKITKRGQNVTFRCDPISEHNRLYWYRQTLGQGPEFLTYFQNEAQLEKSRLLSDRFSAERPKGSFSTLEIQRTEQGDSAMYLCASSLGLMGGQETQYFGPGTRLLVL.

This chain connects TRBV6-5 to TRBJ1-2; 9 positions agree with TRBD1. From germline, CDR1 is MNHEY and CDR2 SVGAGI. This CDR3 is built from 12 residues. V was clipped by 7 bases and J by 8 bases; unmatched bases: 5. The CDR3 DNA is TGTGCCAGCACACCCGGGACAGGGGGCTACACCTTC. Translating gives CASTPGTGGYTF.

V usage is TRBV4-1 and J usage is TRBJ1-2; TRBD1 aligns across 7 bases. The junction had 10 bases not matched to a gene; V was cut back by 3 bases and J by 6 bases. The germline gives CDR1 MGHRA, CDR2 YSYEKL. The CDR3 runs to 15 residues. For the CDR3, the DNA is TGCGCCAGCAGCCAGATACAGGGGTCAGGGGATGGCTACACCTTC. Protein sequence: CASSQIQGSGDGYTF.

The CDR3 coding sequence is TGTGCCAGCAGTAACAAATACGGACAGCAAGAGACCCAGTACTTC. This sequence encodes CASSNKYGQQETQYF. The chain links TRBV6-5 to TRBJ2-5, with a possible D match to TRBD1 (6 bases). The CDR3 runs to 15 residues. The germline V gene encodes CDR1 MNHEY and CDR2 SVGAGI. The V gene lost 5 bases and the J gene lost 2 bases, with 15 bases spanning the gap.

The V gene is TRBV4-1, the J gene TRBJ1-4, with 7 bases fitting TRBD1. The trim removed 0 bases at V and 8 bases at J, leaving 12 bases unmatched. The length of the CDR3 is 17 residues. Germline V lookup: CDR1 MGHRA, CDR2 YSYEKL. CDR3 region: CASSQDGTTGSPEKLFF. The CDR3 DNA follows: TGCGCCAGCAGCCAAGATGGAACGACAGGGTCCCCAGAAAAACTGTTTTTT.

The rearrangement uses TRBV2 and TRBJ1-2; 12 bases line up with TRBD1. V lost 2 bases, J lost 4 bases, and 2 bases stayed unmatched. The germline V gene has CDR1 SNHLY and CDR2 FYNNEI. The CDR3 sequence is 15 residues long. For the CDR3, the DNA is TGTGCCAGCAGTGAATGGGACAGGGGGCCCTATGGCTACACCTTC. It specifies CASSEWDRGPYGYTF.

This sequence joins TRBV28 and TRBJ1-5; 10 bases align to TRBD1. In germline, CDR1 is MDHEN, CDR2 SYDVKM. Trimming took 2 bases from V and 2 from J; bases not matched to a gene: 3. CDR3 length: 16 residues. In DNA, the CDR3 is TGTGCCAGCAGTTTACCCGGACAGGGGGGCAATCAGCCCCAGCATTTT. This sequence encodes CASSLPGQGGNQPQHF. Drawing the rest from reference TRBV28 and TRBJ1-5, the complete variable domain is DVKVTQSSRYLVKRTGEKVFLECVQDMDHENMFWYRQDPGLGLRLIYFSYDVKMKEKGDIPEGYSVSREKKERFSLILESASTNQTSMYLCASSLPGQGGNQPQHFGDGTRLSIL.

V usage is TRBV9 and J usage is TRBJ2-6; 7 bases fit TRBD1. This CDR3 spans 17 amino acids. V trimming: 4 bases; J trimming: 0 bases; junction bases outside the gene matches: 7. In germline, CDR1 is SGDLS, CDR2 YYNGEE. CDR3 nucleotide sequence: TGTGCCAGCAGCCCCCGGGACAGTTACTCTGGGGCCAACGTCCTGACTTTC. Its translation: CASSPRDSYSGANVLTF. Looking up the rest from reference TRBV9 and TRBJ2-6 gives the full variable domain: DSGVTQTPKHLITATGQRVTLRCSPRSGDLSVYWYQQSLDQGLQFLIQYYNGEERAKGNILERFSAQQFPDLHSELNLSSLELGDSALYFCASSPRDSYSGANVLTFGAGSRLTVL.

This clone was recorded a few times. This chain links TRBV15 with TRBJ2-7, with D maybe TRBD2 (5 bases). The CDR3 contains 16 residues. Germline CDR1 LNHNV, CDR2 YYDKDF (reference sequence). Deletions cut 0 bases from V and 5 bases from J, with 17 bases between. The CDR3 loop is CATSRDPRGFIDEQYF. The CDR3, as DNA: TGTGCCACCAGCAGAGATCCCCGGGGTTTTATTGACGAGCAGTACTTC.

This CDR3 reads CASSSSSGGAGDTQYF. CDR3 sequence (DNA): TGTGCCAGCAGCTCATCTAGCGGGGGGGCAGGAGATACGCAGTATTTT. The chain has TRBV2 and TRBJ2-3; 12 bases align to TRBD2. V was pared by 6 bases and J by 5 bases, with 9 bases of the junction left unmatched. There are 16 residues in the CDR3. Germline lookup yields CDR1 SNHLY and CDR2 FYNNEI.

CDR3 nucleotide sequence: TGTGCCAGCAGTGAAGCGCTAGGGAGGGCGGGGGAAAAACTGTTTTTT. Translation gives CASSEALGRAGEKLFF. The chain recombines TRBV6-1 with TRBJ1-4, with D unresolved. The germline V and J ends were trimmed by 0 bases and 8 bases, with 16 bases remaining between them. Germline assignment: CDR1 MNHNS and CDR2 SASEGT. The CDR3 is 16 amino acids.

The CDR3 bases are TGTGCCAGTAGTATGTCAGGGGGAACCCCAGATACGCAGTATTTT. Translation gives CASSMSGGTPDTQYF. The chain combines TRBV19 with TRBJ2-3, with 7 bases fitting TRBD1. The germline V gene encodes CDR1 LNHDA and CDR2 SQIVND (reference sequence). CDR3 length equals 15 residues. Trimming took 3 bases from V and 4 from J; bases not matched to a gene: 7.

This chain connects TRBV7-8 to TRBJ2-7, with 8 bases aligning to TRBD1. V lost 5 bases to trimming and J lost 2 bases; unmatched junction nucleotides: 8. The CDR3 covers 15 residues. Germline V gene sequence: CDR1 SGHVS, CDR2 FQNEAQ. The CDR3 loop is CASSKGTGEPYEQYF. The CDR3, as DNA: TGTGCCAGCAGCAAAGGGACAGGCGAACCCTACGAGCAGTACTTC.

The chain has TRBV6-6 and TRBJ2-7; the match to TRBD2 covers 15 bases. This CDR3 has 14 amino acids. The germline V gene encodes CDR1 MNHNY and CDR2 SVGAGI (reference sequence). J was trimmed by 4 bases and V by 8 bases; bases with no gene match: 3. The DNA of the CDR3 is TGTGCCAGCCGGACTAGCGGGGGGGGGTACGAGCAGTACTTC. Protein: CASRTSGGGYEQYF.

The CDR3 nucleotides are TGTGCCAGTAGTACCCGTCGGACTGAAGCTTTCTTT. Protein: CASSTRRTEAFF. The chain combines TRBV19 with TRBJ1-1; no firm D call. The germline gives CDR1 LNHDA, CDR2 SQIVND (reference sequence). The CDR3 has 12 amino acids. V was shortened by 4 bases and J by 5 bases, with 8 bases between the two germline ends. Combining the CDR3 with reference TRBV19 and TRBJ1-1 gives the whole variable domain DGGITQSPKYLFRKEGQNVTLSCEQNLNHDAMYWYRQDPGQGLRLIYYSQIVNDFQKGDIAEGYSVSREKKESFPLTVTSAQKNPTAFYLCASSTRRTEAFFGQGTRLTVV.

J is TRBJ2-5 and V is TRBV2; the D is unclear. CDR1 is SNHLY and CDR2 is FYNNEI in the germline V gene. Trimming pared 0 bases from V and 7 bases from J, leaving 6 bases between. The CDR3 is made up of 12 amino acids. In DNA form, the CDR3 reads TGTGCCAGCAGTGAAGCGCTATGGACCCAGTACTTC. It yields the protein CASSEALWTQYF.

The rearrangement uses TRBV20-1 and TRBJ1-1; D gene ambiguous. Germline lookup yields CDR1 DFQATT and CDR2 SNEGSKA (reference sequence). Trimming cost V 6 bases and J 2 bases, with 7 bases left between them. The CDR3 spans 11 residues. DNA of the CDR3: TGCAGTGCCGTTTTAAACACTGAAGCTTTCTTT. It specifies CSAVLNTEAFF.

This chain uses TRBV13 with TRBJ1-2; D is possibly TRBD1 (6 bases). The CDR3 runs 15 residues. CDR1 PRHDT and CDR2 FYEKMQ come from the germline V gene (reference sequence). The V end lost 3 bases, the J end lost 6 bases, and 17 bases lay between the germline ends. The CDR3: CASSLKQGVADGYTF. In DNA form, the CDR3 reads TGTGCCAGCAGCTTGAAACAGGGAGTTGCGGATGGCTACACCTTC.

The rearrangement joins TRBV7-2 to TRBJ2-3; possibly TRBD1 for D (5 bases). The CDR3 sequence is 14 residues long. Germline lookup yields CDR1 SGHTA and CDR2 FQGNSA. V gave up 3 bases and J gave up 3 bases, with 10 bases separating them. CDR3 nucleotide sequence: TGTGCCAGCAGCTTCCGGGCAGGGACAGATACGCAGTATTTT. It encodes CASSFRAGTDTQYF.

This chain connects TRBV6-5 to TRBJ1-2; 7 nucleotides line up with TRBD1. There are 14 residues in the CDR3. The ends lost 2 bases at V and 11 bases at J; junction bases unmatched: 11. Looked up from germline, CDR1 is MNHEY and CDR2 is SVGAGI. The CDR3 coding sequence is TGTGCCAGCAGTTACAGCCCCGGGACAGCCCGTTACACCTTC. As protein: CASSYSPGTARYTF.

The CDR3 DNA sequence: TGTGCCTGGAGAAGAGGGAGGGACACTGAAGCTTTCTTT. The encoded protein is CAWRRGRDTEAFF. The J gene is TRBJ1-1, the V gene TRBV30; the D is unclear. Per germline, CDR1 GTSNPN and CDR2 SVGIG (reference sequence). This CDR3 has 13 residues. The V and J ends lost 3 bases and 3 bases respectively, with 11 bases between them.

The CDR3 DNA sequence: TGTGCCAGCCTCATCGGACAGGGAAATGAAAAACTGTTTTTT. Residues: CASLIGQGNEKLFF. The V and J genes are TRBV6-6 and TRBJ1-4, with 8 bases identical to TRBD1. J gave up 5 bases and V 8 bases, and 7 bases lay outside the gene matches. The V gene's germline CDR1 is MNHNY and CDR2 SVGAGI (reference sequence). This CDR3 contains 14 residues.

The chain uses TRBV4-2 and TRBJ1-3; no clear D gene. CDR3 length: 15 amino acids. The germline CDR1 and CDR2 sequences are LGHNA and YNFKEQ. Trimming removed 2 bases at V and 0 bases at J, with 8 bases between. The CDR3 here is CASSQTTSSGNTIYF. The CDR3 coding sequence is TGTGCCAGCAGCCAAACAACAAGCTCTGGAAACACCATATATTTT.

This chain connects TRBV19 to TRBJ2-1, with 8 bases fitting TRBD2. Germline-derived CDR1 and CDR2 are LNHDA and SQIVND (reference sequence). V lost 5 bases, J lost 7 bases, and 16 bases stayed unmatched. The CDR3 is made up of 17 amino acids. The CDR3 is CASSRRSGGGQPNEQFF. The CDR3 bases are TGTGCCAGTAGTCGCCGGAGCGGGGGCGGACAACCAAATGAGCAGTTCTTC.

V is TRBV6-5 and J is TRBJ2-7, with 7 bases identical to TRBD1. CDR1 and CDR2 (germline): MNHEY, SVGAGI. The CDR3 length is 14 residues. V lost 2 bases to trimming and J lost 4 bases; unmatched junction nucleotides: 5. The CDR3 DNA reads TGTGCCAGCAGTTACGCCCGACAGGGATACGAGCAGTACTTC. Its protein product is CASSYARQGYEQYF.

The V gene is TRBV9, the J gene TRBJ2-1; 7 bases map to TRBD2. J gave up 4 bases and V 0 bases, and 7 bases lay outside the gene matches. This CDR3 is 16 amino acids long. Germline-derived CDR1 and CDR2 are SGDLS and YYNGEE. For the CDR3, the DNA is TGTGCCAGCAGCGTAGGGGCCCTCGGGGGGTACAATGAGCAGTTCTTC. Amino acid sequence: CASSVGALGGYNEQFF.

The J gene is TRBJ1-2, the V gene TRBV6-5, with 7 bases fitting TRBD1. Germline-derived CDR1 and CDR2 are MNHEY and SVGAGI. The CDR3 is 14 residues long. Germline trimming cut 5 bases from V and 0 bases from J; bases unmatched to any gene: 3. The CDR3: CASSNRGANYGYTF. As DNA, the CDR3 is TGTGCCAGCAGTAACAGGGGAGCTAACTATGGCTACACCTTC.